A single sample gave rise to the 25 T cell receptor beta chains below, sequenced in a study of blood T cell repertoires in COVID-19. Assay: immunoSEQ multiplex PCR; the TCRdb copy retains only in-frame clones and omits some. Counted here are under 75,000 clones, approximately 84% occurring once; the ten biggest clones make up 15% to 20%. Sequencing used peripheral blood. These TCRs come from a man between 60 and 75 years old with COVID-19, enrolled during active disease.

The genes are TRBV16 and TRBJ2-4; a possible D gene is TRBD1 (6 bases). The CDR3 is 15 amino acids. Germline V lookup: CDR1 KGHSY, CDR2 FQNENV. Trimming stripped 4 bases from V and 15 bases from J, with 25 bases between. For the CDR3, the DNA is TGTGCCAGCAGCCCCCCGTGGGGGACAAGACCCTCGTGGTACTTC. This translates into CASSPPWGTRPSWYF. The full variable domain, completed using reference TRBV16 and TRBJ2-4, is GEEVAQTPKHLVRGEGQKAKLYCAPIKGHSYVFWYQQVLKNEFKFLISFQNENVFDETGMPKERFSAKCLPNSPCSLEIQATKLEDSAVYFCASSPPWGTRPSWYFGAGTRLSVL.

The chain couples TRBV28 to TRBJ1-2; possibly TRBD1 for D (5 bases). Germline V gives CDR1 MDHEN, CDR2 SYDVKM. This CDR3 is 14 amino acids long. V dropped 5 bases and J dropped 4 bases, with 14 bases sitting between them. DNA for the CDR3: TGTGCCAGCAGTCCCTTTCGGGGGGTCTATGGCTACACCTTC. This gives the protein CASSPFRGVYGYTF.

The sample holds one count of this clone. The chain joins TRBV6-4 to TRBJ2-7, with D possibly matching TRBD2 (5 bases). Germline CDR1 and CDR2: MRHNA and SNTAGT. Trimming removed 7 bases at V and 2 bases at J, with 24 bases between. This CDR3 spans 17 amino acids. CDR3 sequence: CASICGPLLSVTYEQYF. CDR3 in DNA: TGTGCCAGCATCTGCGGCCCCCTCCTTAGCGTAACCTACGAGCAGTACTTC.

The chain has TRBV5-1 and TRBJ1-2, with a tentative D call TRBD1 (5 bases). The CDR3 is made up of 14 amino acids. V gave up 3 bases and J gave up 8 bases, with 17 bases separating them. Germline CDR1 is SGHRS and CDR2 is YFSETQ. The CDR3 region is CASSSRVGGSGYTF. In DNA, the CDR3 is TGCGCCAGCAGCTCCAGGGTCGGTGGAAGCGGCTACACCTTC.

The chain employs TRBV27 and TRBJ2-7; tentative D call: TRBD1 (5 bases). The CDR3 totals 15 residues. Trimming cost V 6 bases and J 4 bases, with 19 bases left between them. Germline V lookup: CDR1 MNHEY, CDR2 SMNVEV (reference sequence). The CDR3 is CASSATAGLGYEQYF. The DNA of the CDR3 is TGTGCCAGCAGCGCCACAGCAGGGTTAGGATACGAGCAGTACTTC.

The gene calls are TRBV7-2 and TRBJ1-4, with D possibly TRBD1 on 5 matching bases. Germline V lookup: CDR1 SGHTA, CDR2 FQGNSA. V lost 5 bases, J lost 2 bases, and 12 bases lay in between. CDR3 length equals 15 residues. In DNA form, the CDR3 reads TGTGCCAGCAGCCCCAAGTCAGGGACTAATGAAAAACTGTTTTTT. Encoded protein: CASSPKSGTNEKLFF.

This chain links TRBV11-2 with TRBJ2-5, with D unclear. Germline assignment: CDR1 SGHAT and CDR2 FQNNGV. CDR3 length: 13 residues. Trimming shortened V by 3 bases and J by 3 bases, and 8 bases separated the two germline ends. The CDR3 protein is CASSFYFEETQYF. CDR3 bases: TGTGCCAGCAGCTTTTACTTTGAAGAGACCCAGTACTTC.

This clone turned up a few times. The V gene is TRBV6-4, the J gene TRBJ2-2, with 7 bases matching TRBD2. Germline lookup yields CDR1 MRHNA and CDR2 SNTAGT. The junction had 16 bases not matched to a gene; V was cut back by 5 bases and J by 7 bases. The CDR3 runs to 17 residues. CDR3 protein: CASSRSHGLGGGGELFF. CDR3 in DNA: TGTGCCAGCAGTAGGTCCCACGGACTAGGCGGAGGCGGGGAGCTGTTTTTT.

For the CDR3, the DNA is TGTGCCAGCAGCTTGGGACTAGCGGGGGTTGTCACCGGGGAGCTGTTTTTT. Translating it yields CASSLGLAGVVTGELFF. The rearrangement joins TRBV5-4 to TRBJ2-2; 12 bases fit TRBD2. CDR3 length equals 17 residues. From germline, CDR1 is SGHNT and CDR2 YYREEE (reference sequence). V dropped 0 bases and J dropped 4; count of bases not matched to a gene: 4.

The chain carries TRBV7-3 and TRBJ2-3, with 13 bases matching TRBD2. Germline-derived CDR1 and CDR2 are SGHTA and FQGTGA. The CDR3 has 16 residues. V shed 4 bases, J shed 6 bases, and the junction held 7 bases outside the gene matches. CDR3 nucleotides: TGTGCCAGCAGCTCCTTTACTAGCGGGGGGGCGGATACGCAGTATTTT. Translation gives CASSSFTSGGADTQYF.

Judged by abundance, this clone is medium-sized. This CDR3 reads CASSQGAGGQGSEAFF. The CDR3 bases are TGTGCCAGCAGCCAAGGCGCAGGGGGCCAGGGAAGTGAAGCTTTCTTT. V is TRBV3-1 (or the pseudogene TRBV3-2) and J is TRBJ1-1, with 8 positions matching TRBD1. The CDR3 consists of 16 residues. The junction had 11 bases not matched to a gene; V was cut back by 1 base and J by 7 bases. Germline CDR1 LGHDT, CDR2 YNNKEL (reference sequence).

V and J are TRBV7-7 and TRBJ2-3; 10 bases align to TRBD2. The ends lost 1 base at V and 4 bases at J; junction bases unmatched: 5. The CDR3 runs 16 residues. Per germline, CDR1 SSHAT and CDR2 FNYEAQ (reference sequence). CDR3 sequence (DNA): TGTGCCAGCAGCTTAGGTGTAGCGGGGGGACCAGATACGCAGTATTTT. The encoded protein is CASSLGVAGGPDTQYF.

CDR3 region: CASSPGQGSDEQYF. As DNA, the CDR3 is TGTGCCAGCAGCCCTGGACAGGGTTCGGACGAGCAGTACTTC. This sequence joins TRBV4-2 and TRBJ2-7, with TRBD1 matching over 8 bases. V lost 4 bases, J lost 5 bases, and 7 bases stayed unmatched. Germline assignment: CDR1 LGHNA and CDR2 YNFKEQ. The CDR3 runs 14 residues.

This clone was detected only once. V is TRBV24-1 and J is TRBJ2-7; possibly TRBD2 for D (5 bases). Trimming took 4 bases from V and 2 from J, leaving 17 bases between them. The CDR3 is made up of 16 amino acids. The V gene's germline CDR1 is KGHDR and CDR2 SFDVKD. The CDR3 DNA reads as TGTGCCACCAGTGACTCTACGAAGGACTCAACCTACGAGCAGTACTTC. Translation gives CATSDSTKDSTYEQYF.

There are a few counts of this clone. The chain has TRBV24-1 and TRBJ2-7, with 11 bases identical to TRBD1. CDR1 is KGHDR, CDR2 SFDVKD, per germline. V trimming: 3 bases; J trimming: 5 bases; junction bases outside the gene matches: 8. There are 16 residues in the CDR3. The CDR3 is CATSDPQGQGGHEQYF. The DNA of the CDR3 is TGTGCCACCAGTGATCCACAGGGACAGGGGGGCCACGAGCAGTACTTC.

The chain recombines TRBV7-3 with TRBJ2-3; 7 bases match TRBD1. J gave up 5 bases and V 5 bases, and 7 bases lay outside the gene matches. The CDR3 has 14 residues. The germline V gene encodes CDR1 SGHTA and CDR2 FQGTGA. The DNA of the CDR3 is TGTGCCAGCAGCCAGCCGGGACAGTTAGATACGCAGTATTTT. It codes for CASSQPGQLDTQYF. Full variable domain (missing parts from reference TRBV7-3 and TRBJ2-3): GAGVSQTPSNKVTEKGKYVELRCDPISGHTALYWYRQSLGQGPEFLIYFQGTGAADDSGLPNDRFFAVRPEGSVSTLKIQRTERGDSAVYLCASSQPGQLDTQYFGPGTRLTVL.

The chain links TRBV2 to TRBJ2-5; D is undetermined. Germline V gene data show CDR1 as SNHLY and CDR2 as FYNNEI. The V and J ends lost 5 bases and 2 bases respectively, with 3 bases between them. The CDR3 loop spans 11 amino acids. The CDR3 sequence is CASSPQETQYF. The CDR3 DNA reads as TGTGCCAGCAGTCCTCAAGAGACCCAGTACTTC.

The V call is TRBV6-6, the J call TRBJ1-1; D is undetermined. The CDR3 extends over 14 amino acids. V was pared by 2 bases and J by 1 base, with 8 bases between. Germline assignment: CDR1 MNHNY and CDR2 SVGAGI (reference sequence). CDR3 residues: CASSYGGENTEAFF. The CDR3 bases are TGTGCCAGCAGTTACGGAGGAGAGAACACTGAAGCTTTCTTT.

The chain links TRBV20-1 to TRBJ1-2; possible D gene TRBD1, 5 bases. Trimming pared 3 bases from V and 5 bases from J, leaving 13 bases between. CDR1 is DFQATT and CDR2 is SNEGSKA in the germline V gene (reference sequence). The CDR3 extends over 13 amino acids. CDR3 nucleotides: TGCAGTGCTAGTGAGGGGCACTTGTATGGCTACACCTTC. This translates into CSASEGHLYGYTF.

The chain joins TRBV15 to TRBJ2-7, with 8 positions matching TRBD1. CDR3 size: 15 residues. Germline V CDR1 and CDR2: LNHNV, YYDKDF (reference sequence). V dropped 1 base and J dropped 0; count of bases not matched to a gene: 2. The CDR3 loop is CATSRGTGPSYEQYF. The CDR3 nucleotides are TGTGCCACCAGCAGAGGGACAGGGCCCTCCTACGAGCAGTACTTC.

The V gene is TRBV19, the J gene TRBJ2-3; weak D call: TRBD2 (5 bases). CDR3 length: 13 amino acids. Trimming cost V 3 bases and J 10 bases, with 14 bases left between them. Germline assignment: CDR1 LNHDA and CDR2 SQIVND (reference sequence). In DNA, the CDR3 is TGTGCCAGTAGTATCACTAGAATAGCCCCGCAGTATTTT. Amino acid sequence: CASSITRIAPQYF.

The chain links TRBV9 to TRBJ2-1, with 11 bases fitting TRBD2. This CDR3 is built from 15 residues. The V and J ends lost 4 bases and 2 bases, in that order; junction bases with no gene match: 2. Germline V CDR1 and CDR2: SGDLS, YYNGEE. CDR3 sequence reads: CASSSTSGAYNEQFF. The CDR3 nucleotides are TGTGCCAGCAGCTCGACTAGCGGGGCCTACAATGAGCAGTTCTTC.

This chain connects TRBV2 to TRBJ1-1; D may be TRBD1 (5 bases). The V and J ends lost 4 bases and 5 bases respectively, with 17 bases between them. Germline-derived CDR1 and CDR2 are SNHLY and FYNNEI. The CDR3 is 15 residues long. The chain's CDR3 is CASSVQDGAQTEAFF. For the CDR3, the DNA is TGTGCCAGCAGTGTACAGGACGGCGCTCAGACTGAAGCTTTCTTT.

V is TRBV28 and J is TRBJ1-2, with D unresolved. V lost 7 bases and J 2 bases, leaving 8 bases between the germline ends. Germline CDR1 reads MDHEN; CDR2 reads SYDVKM. This CDR3 is 12 amino acids long. CDR3 sequence (DNA): TGTGCCAGCAAGAGGGTCAACTATGGCTACACCTTC. This sequence encodes CASKRVNYGYTF.

The gene calls are TRBV14 and TRBJ2-1, with TRBD2 matching over 10 bases. CDR1 SGHDN and CDR2 FVKESK come from the germline V gene. Unmatched junction bases numbered 5, after V lost 7 bases and J lost 5 bases. The CDR3 is 14 amino acids. The CDR3 bases are TGTGCCAGCAATTCGCTAGCGGGGGACAATGAGCAGTTCTTC. Amino acid sequence: CASNSLAGDNEQFF.